Presented here are 17 T cell receptor beta chains from one specimen sequenced in a study of shared clonotypes between healthy human individuals. The data were produced by immunoSEQ multiplex PCR, yet TCRdb's version contains in-frame clones alone and is incomplete. The sample records 1,100,000 or so clones, approximately 80% being singletons. Sample: memory CD4+ T cells from PBMCs. Subset described: CD45RA-negative fraction. These receptors were collected from a young man in good health. Some clones in this sample may be carry-over from other donors' samples.

The gene calls are TRBV15 and TRBJ1-1; 7 nucleotides agree with TRBD1. The CDR3 extends over 15 amino acids. CDR1 and CDR2 (germline): LNHNV, YYDKDF (reference sequence). V was clipped by 1 base and J by 0 bases; unmatched bases: 2. The CDR3 DNA follows: TGTGCCACCAGCAGAGCCGACAGGGTGAACACTGAAGCTTTCTTT. Its protein is CATSRADRVNTEAFF.

The V call is TRBV29-1, the J call TRBJ1-2; the match to TRBD1 covers 7 bases. Germline V gene sequence: CDR1 SQVTM, CDR2 ANQGSEA. This CDR3 spans 12 amino acids. V shed 7 bases and J 4 bases; nucleotides not matched to a gene: 6. The CDR3 coding sequence is TGCAGCGCCGGACAGGATGGCTATGGCTACACCTTC. The encoded protein is CSAGQDGYGYTF.

The chain recombines TRBV27 with TRBJ1-1; tentatively, D is TRBD1 (6 bases). The CDR3 spans 13 residues. The V end lost 8 bases, the J end lost 2 bases, and 12 bases lay between the germline ends. The germline V gene has CDR1 MNHEY and CDR2 SMNVEV (reference sequence). The CDR3 DNA is TGTGCCAGCGCTCAGGGGCCTAACACTGAAGCTTTCTTT. Protein: CASAQGPNTEAFF.

The V gene is TRBV10-3, the J gene TRBJ1-1; D is unresolved. Trimming shortened V by 7 bases and J by 1 base, and 10 bases separated the two germline ends. CDR1 and CDR2 from the germline V gene are ENHRY and SYGVKD. The CDR3 has 13 residues. The CDR3 nucleotides are TGTGCCATCATGGGGAGGGAGAACACTGAAGCTTTCTTT. Its protein product is CAIMGRENTEAFF.

The chain recombines TRBV7-2 with TRBJ2-1; TRBD2 agrees at 11 bases. The CDR3 totals 18 residues. In germline, CDR1 is SGHTA, CDR2 FQGNSA. Losses at the gene ends were 4 bases for V and 0 bases for J; bases not matched to a gene: 8. The CDR3: CASSSIPTSGGSYNEQFF. The CDR3 DNA sequence: TGTGCCAGCAGCTCTATACCAACTAGCGGGGGCTCCTACAATGAGCAGTTCTTC.

The chain is built from TRBV19 and TRBJ2-2; D possibly corresponds to TRBD1 (5 bases). Looked up from germline, CDR1 is LNHDA and CDR2 is SQIVND (reference sequence). The CDR3 extends over 14 amino acids. V gave up 3 bases and J gave up 4 bases, with 9 bases separating them. The CDR3 region has the DNA TGTGCCAGTAGTATCGTGGGGCGCACCGGGGAGCTGTTTTTT. Translating gives CASSIVGRTGELFF.

This clone was detected only a few times. J is TRBJ1-6 and V is TRBV2, with a tentative D call TRBD1 (5 bases). The V gene lost 4 bases and the J gene lost 9 bases, with 19 bases spanning the gap. The CDR3 has 16 amino acids. In germline, CDR1 is SNHLY, CDR2 FYNNEI. CDR3 sequence (DNA): TGTGCCAGCAGTGGGGGACTCCGGAGTGGTGGTTCACCCCTCCACTTT. Amino acids: CASSGGLRSGGSPLHF. Full variable domain (outside the CDR3, taken from reference TRBV2 and TRBJ1-6): EPEVTQTPSHQVTQMGQEVILRCVPISNHLYFYWYRQILGQKVEFLVSFYNNEISEKSEIFDDQFSVERPDGSNFTLKIRSTKLEDSAMYFCASSGGLRSGGSPLHFGNGTRLTVT.

The V call is TRBV5-1, the J call TRBJ1-3, with D hard to call. Germline CDR1 and CDR2: SGHRS and YFSETQ. V dropped 0 bases and J dropped 2 bases, with 6 bases sitting between them. The CDR3 covers 14 residues. The CDR3 nucleotides are TGCGCCAGCAGCTTGGAGTATCCTGGAAACACCATATATTTT. Its translation: CASSLEYPGNTIYF.

This clone was picked up a small number of times. The gene calls are TRBV18 and TRBJ2-2; D remains unclear. CDR3 length: 15 residues. V lost 3 bases and J 0 bases, leaving 8 bases between the germline ends. Germline V lookup: CDR1 KGHSH, CDR2 LQKENI. DNA of the CDR3: TGTGCCAGCTCACCCCGGCCCGCGAACACCGGGGAGCTGTTTTTT. It yields the protein CASSPRPANTGELFF.

The rearrangement links TRBV28 to TRBJ1-1; D is possibly TRBD1 (6 bases). Trimming cost V 5 bases and J 4 bases, with 17 bases left between them. The CDR3 consists of 15 residues. Germline loops: CDR1 MDHEN, CDR2 SYDVKM. CDR3 sequence: CASSRPQGSSTEAFF. CDR3 bases: TGTGCCAGCAGTCGACCACAGGGCTCGTCCACTGAAGCTTTCTTT.

The chain carries TRBV11-2 and TRBJ2-3; a weak D match, TRBD2 (6 bases). CDR3 length equals 16 residues. CDR1 SGHAT and CDR2 FQNNGV come from the germline V gene. Trimming left V 7 bases short and J 3 bases short, with 20 bases between. The CDR3: CASTPTPGGRTDTQYF. In DNA form, the CDR3 reads TGTGCCAGCACCCCTACCCCCGGGGGAAGGACAGATACGCAGTATTTT.

The chain recombines TRBV7-2 with TRBJ2-6; possibly TRBD1 for D (5 bases). Germline loops: CDR1 SGHTA, CDR2 FQGNSA. The CDR3 contains 18 residues. V gave up 1 base and J gave up 1 base, with 14 bases separating them. The CDR3 here is CASSLVRRAFSGANVLTF. The CDR3 DNA reads as TGTGCCAGCAGCTTAGTACGCAGGGCGTTTTCTGGGGCCAACGTCCTGACTTTC.

The chain recombines TRBV4-1 with TRBJ1-5, with 8 positions matching TRBD1. Germline V gene lookup returns CDR1 MGHRA and CDR2 YSYEKL. V was clipped by 5 bases and J by 1 base; unmatched bases: 19. The length of the CDR3 is 20 residues. The chain's CDR3 is CASSESHRGFLQVSNQPQHF. In DNA, the CDR3 is TGCGCCAGCAGCGAATCCCACAGGGGGTTCCTCCAGGTGAGCAATCAGCCCCAGCATTTT.

The V and J genes are TRBV19 and TRBJ2-1; 7 bases are a match to TRBD2. With V trimmed by 9 bases and J by 1 base, 3 bases remained unmatched. CDR1 and CDR2 (germline): LNHDA, SQIVND (reference sequence). The CDR3 extends over 13 amino acids. The CDR3 sequence: CASAGLSYNEQFF. The DNA for the CDR3 is TGTGCCAGCGCGGGACTATCCTACAATGAGCAGTTCTTC.

The chain employs TRBV29-1 and TRBJ2-3, with D possibly TRBD1 on 6 matching bases. Germline values: CDR1 SQVTM, CDR2 ANQGSEA. V lost 7 bases and J 0 bases, leaving 11 bases between the germline ends. This CDR3 comprises 13 residues. In DNA, the CDR3 is TGCAGCGCCTCGGACAGTAGCACAGATACGCAGTATTTT. Translated, it gives CSASDSSTDTQYF.

This clone was observed a handful of times. The same CDR3 arises from other DNA sequences in this sample as well. V is TRBV2 and J is TRBJ2-6; possible D gene TRBD2, 6 bases. This CDR3 is 14 amino acids long. Trimming took 7 bases from V and 1 from J, leaving 8 bases between them. Germline values: CDR1 SNHLY, CDR2 FYNNEI. The CDR3 DNA follows: TGTGCCAGCATACGGGAGTCTGGGGCCAACGTCCTGACTTTC. It codes for CASIRESGANVLTF.

The DNA of the CDR3 is TGCGCCAGCAGCCAAGATGGCAGGAGAACCGAGACCCAGTACTTC. Translating gives CASSQDGRRTETQYF. The chain joins TRBV4-1 to TRBJ2-5; D is unclear. This CDR3 comprises 15 residues. Germline V gene sequence: CDR1 MGHRA, CDR2 YSYEKL. The V end lost 0 bases, the J end lost 5 bases, and 13 bases lay between the germline ends.